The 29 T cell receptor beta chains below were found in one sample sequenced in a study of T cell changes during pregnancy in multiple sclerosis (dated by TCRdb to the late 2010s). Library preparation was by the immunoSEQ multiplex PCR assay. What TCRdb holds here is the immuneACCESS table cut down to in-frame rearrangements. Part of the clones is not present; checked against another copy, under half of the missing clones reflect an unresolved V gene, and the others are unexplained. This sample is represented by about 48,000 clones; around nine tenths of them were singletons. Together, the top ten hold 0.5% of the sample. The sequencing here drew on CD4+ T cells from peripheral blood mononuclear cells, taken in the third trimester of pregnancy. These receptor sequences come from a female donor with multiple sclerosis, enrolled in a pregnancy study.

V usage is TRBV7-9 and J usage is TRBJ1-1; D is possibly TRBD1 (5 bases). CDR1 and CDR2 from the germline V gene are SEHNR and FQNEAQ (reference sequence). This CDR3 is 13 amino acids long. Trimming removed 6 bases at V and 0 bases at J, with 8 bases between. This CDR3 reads CASRPTVNTEAFF. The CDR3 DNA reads TGTGCCAGCAGACCGACAGTGAACACTGAAGCTTTCTTT. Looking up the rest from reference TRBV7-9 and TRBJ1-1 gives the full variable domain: DTGVSQNPRHKITKRGQNVTFRCDPISEHNRLYWYRQTLGQGPEFLTYFQNEAQLEKSRLLSDRFSAERPKGSFSTLEIQRTEQGDSAMYLCASRPTVNTEAFFGQGTRLTVV.

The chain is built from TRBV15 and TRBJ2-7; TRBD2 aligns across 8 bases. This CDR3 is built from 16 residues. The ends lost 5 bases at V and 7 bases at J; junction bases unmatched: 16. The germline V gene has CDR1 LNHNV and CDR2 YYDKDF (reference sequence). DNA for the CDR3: TGTGCCACCAGCCACGGTATCGGGGGGGGGCCTCAAGAGCAGTACTTC. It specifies CATSHGIGGGPQEQYF.

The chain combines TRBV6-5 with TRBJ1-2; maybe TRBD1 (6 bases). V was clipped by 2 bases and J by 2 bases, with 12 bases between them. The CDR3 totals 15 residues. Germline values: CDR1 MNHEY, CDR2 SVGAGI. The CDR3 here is CASSYRRGPNYGYTF. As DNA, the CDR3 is TGTGCCAGCAGTTACCGCAGGGGCCCCAACTATGGCTACACCTTC.

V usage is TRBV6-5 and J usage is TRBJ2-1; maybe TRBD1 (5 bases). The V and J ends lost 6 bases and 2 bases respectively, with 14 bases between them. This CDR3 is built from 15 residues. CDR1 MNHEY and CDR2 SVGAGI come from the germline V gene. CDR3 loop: CASRRGRIAYNEQFF. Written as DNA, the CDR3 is TGTGCCAGCAGAAGGGGCAGGATAGCCTACAATGAGCAGTTCTTC.

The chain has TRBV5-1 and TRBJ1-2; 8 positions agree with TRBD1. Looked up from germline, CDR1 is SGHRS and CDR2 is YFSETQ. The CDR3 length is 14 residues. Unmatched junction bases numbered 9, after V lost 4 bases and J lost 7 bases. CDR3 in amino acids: CASSPPGQGIGYTF. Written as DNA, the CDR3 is TGCGCCAGCAGCCCCCCCGGACAGGGCATTGGCTACACCTTC. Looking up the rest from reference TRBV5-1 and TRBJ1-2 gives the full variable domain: KAGVTQTPRYLIKTRGQQVTLSCSPISGHRSVSWYQQTPGQGLQFLFEYFSETQRNKGNFPGRFSGRQFSNSRSEMNVSTLELGDSALYLCASSPPGQGIGYTFGSGTRLTVV.

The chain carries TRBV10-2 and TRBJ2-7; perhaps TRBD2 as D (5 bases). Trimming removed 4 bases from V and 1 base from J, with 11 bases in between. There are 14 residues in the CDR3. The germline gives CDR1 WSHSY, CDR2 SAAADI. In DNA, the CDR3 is TGCGCCAGCAGTGGTCTTCGGGGATCCTACGAGCAGTACTTC. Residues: CASSGLRGSYEQYF.

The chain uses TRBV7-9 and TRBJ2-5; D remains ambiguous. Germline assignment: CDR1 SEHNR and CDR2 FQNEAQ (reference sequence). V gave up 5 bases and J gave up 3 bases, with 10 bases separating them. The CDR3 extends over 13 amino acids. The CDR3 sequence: CASSPFTEETQYF. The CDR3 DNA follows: TGTGCCAGCAGCCCATTTACAGAAGAGACCCAGTACTTC. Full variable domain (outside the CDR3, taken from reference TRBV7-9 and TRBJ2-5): DTGVSQNPRHKITKRGQNVTFRCDPISEHNRLYWYRQTLGQGPEFLTYFQNEAQLEKSRLLSDRFSAERPKGSFSTLEIQRTEQGDSAMYLCASSPFTEETQYFGPGTRLLVL.

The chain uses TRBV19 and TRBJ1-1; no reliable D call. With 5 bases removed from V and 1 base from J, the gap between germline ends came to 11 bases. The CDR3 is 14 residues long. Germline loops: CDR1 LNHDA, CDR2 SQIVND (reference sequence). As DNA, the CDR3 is TGTGCCAGTAGTGGATGGCCGGGGAACACTGAAGCTTTCTTT. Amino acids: CASSGWPGNTEAFF. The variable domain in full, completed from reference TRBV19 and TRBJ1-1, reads DGGITQSPKYLFRKEGQNVTLSCEQNLNHDAMYWYRQDPGQGLRLIYYSQIVNDFQKGDIAEGYSVSREKKESFPLTVTSAQKNPTAFYLCASSGWPGNTEAFFGQGTRLTVV.

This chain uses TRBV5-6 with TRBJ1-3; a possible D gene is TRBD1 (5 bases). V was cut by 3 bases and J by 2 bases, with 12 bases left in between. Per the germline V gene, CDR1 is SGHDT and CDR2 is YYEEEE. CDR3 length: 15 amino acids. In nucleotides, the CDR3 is TGTGCCAGCAGCTGGGGAGGGGCTCCTGGAAACACCATATATTTT. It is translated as CASSWGGAPGNTIYF.

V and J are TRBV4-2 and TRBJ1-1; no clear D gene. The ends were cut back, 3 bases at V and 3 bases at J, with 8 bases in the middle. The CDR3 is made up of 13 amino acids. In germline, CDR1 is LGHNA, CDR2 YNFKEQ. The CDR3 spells CASSQIGDTEAFF. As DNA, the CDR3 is TGTGCCAGCAGCCAGATCGGGGACACTGAAGCTTTCTTT.

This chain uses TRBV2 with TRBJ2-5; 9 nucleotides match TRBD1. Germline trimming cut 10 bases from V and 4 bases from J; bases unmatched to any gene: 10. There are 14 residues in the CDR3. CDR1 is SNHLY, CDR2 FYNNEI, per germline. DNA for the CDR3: TGTGCCACCCTCGCCAGGGGACAGGGAGAGACCCAGTACTTC. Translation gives CATLARGQGETQYF.

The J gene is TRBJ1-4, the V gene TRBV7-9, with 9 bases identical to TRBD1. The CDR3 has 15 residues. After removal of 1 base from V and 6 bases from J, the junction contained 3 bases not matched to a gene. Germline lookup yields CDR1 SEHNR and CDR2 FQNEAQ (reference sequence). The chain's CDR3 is CASSLEGQGYEKLFF. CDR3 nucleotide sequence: TGTGCCAGCAGCTTAGAGGGACAGGGTTATGAAAAACTGTTTTTT. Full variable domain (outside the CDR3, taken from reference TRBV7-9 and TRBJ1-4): DTGVSQNPRHKITKRGQNVTFRCDPISEHNRLYWYRQTLGQGPEFLTYFQNEAQLEKSRLLSDRFSAERPKGSFSTLEIQRTEQGDSAMYLCASSLEGQGYEKLFFGSGTQLSVL.

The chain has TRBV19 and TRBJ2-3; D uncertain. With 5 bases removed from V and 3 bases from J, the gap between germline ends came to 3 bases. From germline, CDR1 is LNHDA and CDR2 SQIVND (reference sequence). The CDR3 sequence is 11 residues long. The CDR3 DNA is TGTGCCAGTAGTCTGACAGATACGCAGTATTTT. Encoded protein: CASSLTDTQYF.

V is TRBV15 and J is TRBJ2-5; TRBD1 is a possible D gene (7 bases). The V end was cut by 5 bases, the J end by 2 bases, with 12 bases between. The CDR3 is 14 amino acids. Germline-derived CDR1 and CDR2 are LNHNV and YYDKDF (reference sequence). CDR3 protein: CATSPRGAQETQYF. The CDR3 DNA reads TGTGCCACCAGCCCCAGGGGGGCGCAAGAGACCCAGTACTTC.

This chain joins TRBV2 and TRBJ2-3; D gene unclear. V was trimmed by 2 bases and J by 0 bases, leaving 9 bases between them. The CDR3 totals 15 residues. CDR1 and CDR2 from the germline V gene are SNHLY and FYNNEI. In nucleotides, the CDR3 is TGTGCCAGCAGTGAATCGCGGATAAGCACAGATACGCAGTATTTT. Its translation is CASSESRISTDTQYF.

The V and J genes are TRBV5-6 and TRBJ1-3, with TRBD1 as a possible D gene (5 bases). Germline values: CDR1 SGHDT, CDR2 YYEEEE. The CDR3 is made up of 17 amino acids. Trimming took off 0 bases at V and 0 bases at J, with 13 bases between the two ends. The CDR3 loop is CASSLGQGLSSGNTIYF. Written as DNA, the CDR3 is TGTGCCAGCAGCTTGGGTCAGGGACTCAGCTCTGGAAACACCATATATTTT.

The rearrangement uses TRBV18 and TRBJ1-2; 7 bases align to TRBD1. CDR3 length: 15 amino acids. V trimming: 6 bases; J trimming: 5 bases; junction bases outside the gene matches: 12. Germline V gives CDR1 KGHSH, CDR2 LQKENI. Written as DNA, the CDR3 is TGTGCCAGCTCTCCGTCCGGGACAGACCTATATGGCTACACCTTC. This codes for CASSPSGTDLYGYTF.

CDR3 protein: CARQGVGGEAFF. The CDR3, as DNA: TGTGCCAGACAGGGTGTTGGAGGTGAAGCTTTCTTT. This sequence joins TRBV19 and TRBJ1-1; possible D gene TRBD1, 6 bases. Trimming stripped 9 bases from V and 7 bases from J, with 15 bases between. The CDR3 consists of 12 residues. Looked up from germline, CDR1 is LNHDA and CDR2 is SQIVND (reference sequence). Full variable domain (missing parts from reference TRBV19 and TRBJ1-1): DGGITQSPKYLFRKEGQNVTLSCEQNLNHDAMYWYRQDPGQGLRLIYYSQIVNDFQKGDIAEGYSVSREKKESFPLTVTSAQKNPTAFYLCARQGVGGEAFFGQGTRLTVV.

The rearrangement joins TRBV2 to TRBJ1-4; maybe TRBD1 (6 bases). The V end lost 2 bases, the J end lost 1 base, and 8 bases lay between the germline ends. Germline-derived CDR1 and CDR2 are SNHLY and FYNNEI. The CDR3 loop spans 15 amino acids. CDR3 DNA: TGTGCCAGCAGTGAACAGGGGAGAACTAATGAAAAACTGTTTTTT. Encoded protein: CASSEQGRTNEKLFF.

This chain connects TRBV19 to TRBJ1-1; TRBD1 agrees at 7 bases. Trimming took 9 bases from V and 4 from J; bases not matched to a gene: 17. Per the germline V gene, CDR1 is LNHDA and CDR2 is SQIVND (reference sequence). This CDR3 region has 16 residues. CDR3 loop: CASTTWNRGVGTEAFF. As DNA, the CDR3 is TGTGCCAGCACAACATGGAACAGGGGTGTAGGCACTGAAGCTTTCTTT.

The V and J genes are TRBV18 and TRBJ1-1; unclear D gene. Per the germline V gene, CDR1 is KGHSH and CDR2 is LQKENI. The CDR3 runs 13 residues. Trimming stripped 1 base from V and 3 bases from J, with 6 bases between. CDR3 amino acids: CASSPRRDTEAFF. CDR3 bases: TGTGCCAGCTCACCACGTCGCGACACTGAAGCTTTCTTT.

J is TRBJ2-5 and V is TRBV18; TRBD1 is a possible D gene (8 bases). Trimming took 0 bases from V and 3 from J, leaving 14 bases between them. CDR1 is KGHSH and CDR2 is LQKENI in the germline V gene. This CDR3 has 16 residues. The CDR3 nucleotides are TGTGCCAGCTCACCACCGCGACAGGGGAGGGAAGAGACCCAGTACTTC. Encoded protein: CASSPPRQGREETQYF. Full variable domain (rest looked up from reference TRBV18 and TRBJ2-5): NAGVMQNPRHLVRRRGQEARLRCSPMKGHSHVYWYRQLPEEGLKFMVYLQKENIIDESGMPKERFSAEFPKEGPSILRIQQVVRGDSAAYFCASSPPRQGREETQYFGPGTRLLVL.

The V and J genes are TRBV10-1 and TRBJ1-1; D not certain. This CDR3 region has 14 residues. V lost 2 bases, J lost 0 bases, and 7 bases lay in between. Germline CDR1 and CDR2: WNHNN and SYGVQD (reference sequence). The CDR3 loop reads CASSELPVNTEAFF. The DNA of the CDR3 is TGCGCCAGCAGTGAGCTGCCGGTGAACACTGAAGCTTTCTTT.

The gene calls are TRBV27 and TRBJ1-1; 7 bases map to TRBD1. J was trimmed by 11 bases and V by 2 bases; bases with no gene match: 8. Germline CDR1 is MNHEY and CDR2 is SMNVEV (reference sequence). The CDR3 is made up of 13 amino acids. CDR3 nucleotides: TGTGCCAGCAGTTTAAGACAGGGCCGGCGGGCTTTCTTT. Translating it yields CASSLRQGRRAFF.

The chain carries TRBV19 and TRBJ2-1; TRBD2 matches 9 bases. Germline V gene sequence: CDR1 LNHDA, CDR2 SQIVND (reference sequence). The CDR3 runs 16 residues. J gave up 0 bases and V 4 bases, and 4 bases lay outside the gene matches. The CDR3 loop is CASSTRGGFSYNEQFF. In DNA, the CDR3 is TGTGCCAGTAGTACGCGGGGGGGTTTCTCCTACAATGAGCAGTTCTTC. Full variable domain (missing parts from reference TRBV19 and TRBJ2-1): DGGITQSPKYLFRKEGQNVTLSCEQNLNHDAMYWYRQDPGQGLRLIYYSQIVNDFQKGDIAEGYSVSREKKESFPLTVTSAQKNPTAFYLCASSTRGGFSYNEQFFGPGTRLTVL.

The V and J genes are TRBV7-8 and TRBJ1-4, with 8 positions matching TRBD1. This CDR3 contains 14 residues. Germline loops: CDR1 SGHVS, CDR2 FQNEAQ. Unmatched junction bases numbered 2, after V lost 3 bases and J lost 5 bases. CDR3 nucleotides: TGTGCCAGCAGCTTTCGGACAGGGAATGAAAAACTGTTTTTT. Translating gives CASSFRTGNEKLFF.

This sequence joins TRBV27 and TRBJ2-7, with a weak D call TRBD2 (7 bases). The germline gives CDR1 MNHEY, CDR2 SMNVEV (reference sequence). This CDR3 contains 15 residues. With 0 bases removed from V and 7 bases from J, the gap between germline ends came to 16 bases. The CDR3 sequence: CASSLSAGAIEEQYF. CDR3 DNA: TGTGCCAGCAGTTTATCGGCGGGGGCCATCGAGGAGCAGTACTTC.

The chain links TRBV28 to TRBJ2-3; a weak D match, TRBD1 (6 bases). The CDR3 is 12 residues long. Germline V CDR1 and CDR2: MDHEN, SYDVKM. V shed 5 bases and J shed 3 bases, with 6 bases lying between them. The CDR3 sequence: CASSTGTDTQYF. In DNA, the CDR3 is TGTGCCAGCAGTACAGGGACAGATACGCAGTATTTT.

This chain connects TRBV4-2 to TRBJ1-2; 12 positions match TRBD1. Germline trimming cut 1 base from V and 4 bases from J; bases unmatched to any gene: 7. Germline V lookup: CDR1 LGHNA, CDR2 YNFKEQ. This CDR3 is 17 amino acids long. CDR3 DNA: TGTGCCAGCAGCCAAGTAAGGGAGGGACAGGGGGCCTATGGCTACACCTTC. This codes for CASSQVREGQGAYGYTF.